This TCR beta chain derives from a study of CD8+CD57+ T cells in acquired aplastic anemia. General observations from the study: Patients and controls shared nearly 30 CD8+ CDR3 sequences, which appeared highly expressed in patients and within their immunodominant clones.

Worth noting for this clonotype: No antigen is known for it. Germline is not matched at one junction end, which may reflect a read error.

Using genomic DNA as the template, TCR beta VDJ and CDR3 profiling was carried out. TCRdb reanalysed the reads using MiXCR and keeps one entry per CDR3 protein. The sample consists of hundreds of thousands of distinct CDR3 sequences, approximately 33% of them appearing once. The CDR3 is 15 amino acids. In germline, CDR1 is SGHRS, CDR2 YFSETQ. Patients sequenced had flow cytometry evidence of CD8+CD57+ cell expansion. With no exception, the patients had severe acquired aplastic anemia. This TCR was sampled from a human donor with aplastic anemia. J is TRBJ1-2 and V is TRBV5-1; possibly TRBD1 for D (6 bases). The sequenced sample consisted of sorted CD4+, CD8+, or CD8+CD57+ T cells (not recorded which) from PBMCs. CDR3 nucleotides: TGCGCCAGCAGCCTGGTCGGGGGCTCCCTCTATGACTACACCTTC. Its translation: CASSLVGGSLYDYTF.